The following is a TCR beta chain sequence with its context. As yet, its antigen is unknown. This sample was taken from a study of shared clonotypes between healthy human individuals. Whole-study findings and limits: Investigators expected sequencing depth to affect clonotype sharing among donors. Limitation of the genetic and exposure-history diversity represented came from the few donors. Naive subsets usually exceeded memory subsets in estimated richness.

The assay ran at deep level. TCRdb keeps only in-frame clones here, not all; method: immunoSEQ multiplex PCR. Of approximately 2,200,000 clones in the sample, about 93% were seen once. Trimming removed 6 bases from V and 7 bases from J, with 19 bases in between. The germline V gene has CDR1 MNHNY and CDR2 SVGAGI (reference sequence). CDR3 size: 14 residues. CD45RO-negative, CCR7-positively selected cells formed the naive CD8 fraction, excluding terminally differentiated effector memory CD45RA+ cells. The chain carries TRBV6-6 and TRBJ2-7, with D possibly matching TRBD1 (5 bases). The sequenced sample consisted of naive CD8+ T cells from PBMCs. This clonotype originated in a man aged 18 to 35 in good health. Some clones in this sample may be carry-over from other donors' samples. In nucleotides, the CDR3 is TGTGCCAGCAGCCTTCCAGGGTTAATGAGGGAGCAGTACTTC. Translating it yields CASSLPGLMREQYF.